This TCR beta chain was sequenced for a study of blood T cell repertoires in COVID-19. As for the study in general: Acute and convalescent COVID-19 specimens originated in the United States, Italy and Spain. T cells, B-cell-depleted T cells, or PBMCs provided the cDNA or gDNA that served as material.

Per the authors' pipeline: Estimation of nucleated cell counts relied on the amplification of reference gene primers. Measured with immunoSEQ multiplex PCR; TCRdb has only the in-frame clones, and not every one. That table supplies the V and J calls and clone size; D and trimming were determined from the DNA. The sample has approximately 97,000 clones; roughly nine tenths are singletons. The ends lost 0 bases at V and 9 bases at J; junction bases unmatched: 10. The CDR3 contains 16 residues. The germline V gene has CDR1 SGDLS and CDR2 YYNGEE. V usage is TRBV9 and J usage is TRBJ2-1; 9 bases are shared with TRBD1. Material for sequencing was peripheral blood. The origin of this receptor is a man aged 55 to 69 with acute or convalescent COVID-19. CDR3 in amino acids: CASSVGGQGTESEQFF. The CDR3 DNA reads TGTGCCAGCAGCGTAGGTGGACAGGGGACGGAGAGTGAGCAGTTCTTC.